One sample yielded the 8 T cell receptor beta chains listed below, sequenced in a study of regulatory T cells in long-lasting Graves disease. With iRepertoire HTBI primers and Arm-PCR of CDR3 regions, TCR beta libraries were built. TCRdb passed the multiplex PCR reads through MiXCR, listing each CDR3 protein once. The sample includes 400,000 to 500,000 distinct CDR3 sequences, under 25% seen only once; the top ten take more than 13%. Time point described: persistent/refractory GD, antithyroid drugs over 5 years with positive TRAb. TCR sequences were obtained from RNA taken from PBMCs. This material consisted of peripheral blood mononuclear cells (PBMCs), taken when the disease was refractory, from a patient treated with antithyroid drugs. These receptor sequences come from a female donor with Graves disease.

This clonotype has a count of ten or more. V gene TRBV5-1 combines with J gene TRBJ2-7; 7 bases are a match to TRBD1. Germline lookup yields CDR1 SGHRS and CDR2 YFSETQ. J lost 4 bases, V lost 0 bases, and 7 bases had no gene match. This CDR3 has 15 amino acids. For the CDR3, the DNA is TGCGCCAGCAGCTTGGCCGGGCAGGGGGTTTACGAGCAGTACTTC. Protein product: CASSLAGQGVYEQYF. Full variable domain (rest looked up from reference TRBV5-1 and TRBJ2-7): KAGVTQTPRYLIKTRGQQVTLSCSPISGHRSVSWYQQTPGQGLQFLFEYFSETQRNKGNFPGRFSGRQFSNSRSEMNVSTLELGDSALYLCASSLAGQGVYEQYFGPGTRLTVT.

Many counts were recorded for this clonotype. The chain employs TRBV28 and TRBJ2-5; unclear D gene. This CDR3 comprises 11 residues. The V end was cut by 5 bases, the J end by 9 bases, with 10 bases between. Germline V gene lookup returns CDR1 MDHEN and CDR2 SYDVKM. DNA for the CDR3: TGTGCCAGCAGTCCACCCGATGCCCAGTACTTC. Translation: CASSPPDAQYF.

This clonotype was seen at least ten times. The chain is built from TRBV2 and TRBJ1-5; a possible D gene is TRBD1 (5 bases). In germline, CDR1 is SNHLY, CDR2 FYNNEI. V lost 4 bases and J 9 bases, leaving 10 bases between the germline ends. The CDR3 consists of 12 residues. The CDR3: CASSGGGGPQHF. The CDR3 DNA reads as TGTGCCAGCAGTGGGGGGGGAGGGCCCCAGCATTTT.

This clonotype was recorded many times. The chain recombines TRBV28 with TRBJ2-7, with TRBD2 matching 10 bases. The V gene end was trimmed by 8 bases and the J gene end by 2 bases; junction bases not matched to a gene: 12. The germline CDR1 and CDR2 sequences are MDHEN and SYDVKM. This CDR3 spans 16 amino acids. The chain's CDR3 is CASRGDSGRRTYEQYF. The DNA of the CDR3 is TGTGCCAGCCGTGGGGATAGCGGGAGGAGGACCTACGAGCAGTACTTC.

This clonotype was seen once. The J gene is TRBJ2-2, the V gene TRBV2, with D unclear. This CDR3 is 13 amino acids long. V lost 8 bases and J 4 bases, leaving 11 bases between the germline ends. CDR1 is SNHLY and CDR2 is FYNNEI in the germline V gene. CDR3 sequence: CASSTTPTGELFF. The DNA for the CDR3 is TGTGCCAGCTCAACCACCCCCACCGGGGAGCTGTTTTTT. The whole variable domain, filled in from reference TRBV2 and TRBJ2-2, reads EPEVTQTPSHQVTQMGQEVILRCVPISNHLYFYWYRQILGQKVEFLVSFYNNEISEKSEIFDDQFSVERPDGSNFTLKIRSTKLEDSAMYFCASSTTPTGELFFGEGSRLTVL.

This chain connects TRBV2 to TRBJ2-1; 7 positions agree with TRBD2. The J segment lost 2 bases and the V segment lost 6 bases, leaving 4 bases of the junction unmatched. The CDR3 is made up of 14 amino acids. Germline CDR1 and CDR2: SNHLY and FYNNEI. CDR3 sequence reads: CASRGRGTYNEQFF. CDR3 coding DNA: TGTGCCAGCAGGGGGAGGGGAACCTACAATGAGCAGTTCTTC.

This clonotype was seen ten or more times. This chain uses TRBV6-5 with TRBJ1-2; D uncertain. Trimming pared 3 bases from V and 4 bases from J, leaving 9 bases between. Germline V gene sequence: CDR1 MNHEY, CDR2 SVGAGI. This CDR3 has 13 residues. The CDR3 is CASSYGKSYGYTF. As DNA, the CDR3 is TGTGCCAGCAGTTATGGGAAAAGCTATGGCTACACCTTC.

There are many counts of this clonotype. This chain connects TRBV7-9 to TRBJ2-5, with 7 bases lining up with TRBD1. The CDR3 has 13 residues. V shed 6 bases and J 3 bases; nucleotides not matched to a gene: 4. The germline gives CDR1 SEHNR, CDR2 FQNEAQ (reference sequence). CDR3 protein: CASSFDREETQYF. CDR3 DNA sequence: TGTGCCAGCAGTTTCGACAGGGAAGAGACCCAGTACTTC.